These 21 T cell receptor beta chains share one sample of origin, sequenced in a study of a mutant IDH1 vaccine in newly diagnosed glioma. The table came from immunoSEQ multiplex PCR; TCRdb's copy has only in-frame clones and leaves some out. Found here are about 51,000 clones, over 75% of them singletons; the top ten hold about 5%. Time point reported: week 5, during vaccination. Topical imiquimod was applied with each vaccine dose, which held 300 ug of mutant IDH1 20-mer peptide. Their specific antigens are unknown. The material was PBMCs, obtained from a glioma patient whose treatment included an IDH1 peptide vaccine. All receptors derive from a man aged 50 to 60 with glioma.

The CDR3 loop is CASSHPGTNTEAFF. Written as DNA, the CDR3 is TGCGCCAGCAGCCACCCGGGAACGAACACTGAAGCTTTCTTT. The chain couples TRBV4-1 to TRBJ1-1, with unresolved D. The CDR3 has 14 residues. Germline V gene sequence: CDR1 MGHRA, CDR2 YSYEKL. The V end was cut by 3 bases, the J end by 1 base, with 9 bases between.

The rearrangement joins TRBV5-1 to TRBJ1-6, with 9 bases aligning to TRBD1. Germline V CDR1 and CDR2: SGHRS, YFSETQ. This CDR3 region has 14 residues. The junction had 6 bases not matched to a gene; V was cut back by 7 bases and J by 7 bases. CDR3 protein: CASSGTGRNSPLHF. The CDR3 bases are TGCGCCAGCTCAGGGACAGGGCGAAATTCACCCCTCCACTTT.

The chain links TRBV5-1 to TRBJ1-5, with a possible D match to TRBD1 (6 bases). Trimming stripped 4 bases from V and 5 bases from J, with 10 bases between. The CDR3 has 13 residues. The V gene's germline CDR1 is SGHRS and CDR2 YFSETQ. CDR3 nucleotides: TGCGCCAGCAGCCCCTGGACAGATCAGCCCCAGCATTTT. Amino acids: CASSPWTDQPQHF. The variable domain in full, completed from reference TRBV5-1 and TRBJ1-5, reads KAGVTQTPRYLIKTRGQQVTLSCSPISGHRSVSWYQQTPGQGLQFLFEYFSETQRNKGNFPGRFSGRQFSNSRSEMNVSTLELGDSALYLCASSPWTDQPQHFGDGTRLSIL.

In its sample, this clone was seen once. The chain uses TRBV9 and TRBJ1-1; D is ambiguous. V lost 0 bases, J lost 5 bases, and 14 bases lay in between. CDR1 and CDR2 from the germline V gene are SGDLS and YYNGEE. This CDR3 region has 15 residues. CDR3 nucleotides: TGTGCCAGCAGCGTAGCTCCCGGGTCTGGGACTGAAGCTTTCTTT. Protein: CASSVAPGSGTEAFF.

The chain carries TRBV5-1 and TRBJ2-6; possibly TRBD1 for D (6 bases). Between the trimmed V and J ends, which lost 5 bases and 0 bases, there was a span of 9 bases. The CDR3 contains 15 residues. The germline V gene has CDR1 SGHRS and CDR2 YFSETQ. DNA for the CDR3: TGCGCCAGCAGAACAGGGAGCTCTGGGGCCAACGTCCTGACTTTC. Translated, it gives CASRTGSSGANVLTF.

The rearrangement links TRBV2 to TRBJ2-3, with D perhaps matching TRBD2 (6 bases). Trimming left V 4 bases short and J 5 bases short, with 19 bases between. CDR1 is SNHLY and CDR2 is FYNNEI in the germline V gene. The CDR3 is 16 amino acids. The DNA of the CDR3 is TGTGCCAGCAGTGTCGCGGGACTTCGGAGCGGAGATACGCAGTATTTT. Protein sequence: CASSVAGLRSGDTQYF.

This chain joins TRBV19 and TRBJ2-1; possible D gene TRBD1, 5 bases. The germline gives CDR1 LNHDA, CDR2 SQIVND (reference sequence). The CDR3 has 15 residues. The V end was cut by 3 bases, the J end by 0 bases, with 9 bases between. The CDR3 bases are TGTGCCAGTAGTATCCGACAGAGCTCCTACAATGAGCAGTTCTTC. It specifies CASSIRQSSYNEQFF.

The chain couples TRBV27 to TRBJ2-7, with D unclear. The CDR3 sequence is 14 residues long. V was shortened by 5 bases and J by 0 bases, with 11 bases between the two germline ends. Per the germline V gene, CDR1 is MNHEY and CDR2 is SMNVEV (reference sequence). The CDR3 region is CASSPKTSSYEQYF. CDR3 nucleotides: TGTGCCAGCAGTCCCAAGACAAGCTCCTACGAGCAGTACTTC.

CDR3 sequence: CASRPWPNYEQYF. The CDR3 DNA reads as TGTGCCAGCAGGCCGTGGCCGAATTACGAGCAGTACTTC. The gene calls are TRBV6-5 and TRBJ2-7; no definite D call. The CDR3 sequence is 13 residues long. Per the germline V gene, CDR1 is MNHEY and CDR2 is SVGAGI. V was clipped by 6 bases and J by 4 bases, with 13 bases between them.

This clone was detected only a few times. The rearrangement joins TRBV2 to TRBJ1-4; 9 bases match TRBD1. After removal of 4 bases from V and 7 bases from J, the junction contained 7 bases not matched to a gene. The germline CDR1 and CDR2 sequences are SNHLY and FYNNEI. The CDR3 consists of 15 residues. The CDR3: CASSAPGTGREKLFF. The CDR3 DNA sequence: TGTGCCAGCAGTGCGCCAGGGACAGGGCGTGAAAAACTGTTTTTT.

CDR3 sequence (DNA): TGTGCCAGCAGCCGCGGGGACAGAAGAAACACCATATATTTT. Protein: CASSRGDRRNTIYF. J is TRBJ1-3 and V is TRBV28; TRBD1 matches at 7 bases. Germline CDR1 is MDHEN and CDR2 is SYDVKM. This CDR3 spans 14 amino acids. V lost 6 bases and J lost 5; bases outside the gene matches: 7.

The chain combines TRBV7-8 with TRBJ1-2; D call uncertain. V was pared by 7 bases and J by 8 bases, with 17 bases between. The CDR3 is 13 amino acids. In germline, CDR1 is SGHVS, CDR2 FQNEAQ. The CDR3 sequence is CASTNGGLGGYTF. The CDR3 DNA reads TGTGCCAGCACCAACGGAGGGTTAGGAGGCTACACCTTC.

In its sample, this clone was seen once. The CDR3, as DNA: TGTGCCAGCAGACGACCGGGACAGGGGACATACGAGCAGTACTTC. Encoded protein: CASRRPGQGTYEQYF. The chain links TRBV27 to TRBJ2-7, with 10 positions matching TRBD1. The CDR3 has 15 amino acids. Trimming took 6 bases from V and 4 from J; bases not matched to a gene: 9. From germline, CDR1 is MNHEY and CDR2 SMNVEV (reference sequence).

CDR3 in DNA: TGTGCCAGCAGCTCCCCGGGACTAGCGGGGGTAGAAGAGACCCAGTACTTC. It codes for CASSSPGLAGVEETQYF. This rearrangement joins TRBV13 to TRBJ2-5; 14 bases match TRBD2. This CDR3 spans 17 amino acids. V trimming: 4 bases; J trimming: 3 bases; junction bases outside the gene matches: 7. The germline V gene has CDR1 PRHDT and CDR2 FYEKMQ (reference sequence).

This chain joins TRBV2 and TRBJ2-2; no clear D. The CDR3 is 14 residues long. Trimming cost V 6 bases and J 1 base, with 9 bases left between them. Germline loops: CDR1 SNHLY, CDR2 FYNNEI. The CDR3 spells CASSALENTGELFF. In DNA form, the CDR3 reads TGTGCCAGCAGCGCATTAGAGAACACCGGGGAGCTGTTTTTT.

V usage is TRBV4-2 and J usage is TRBJ2-7; TRBD2 matches 10 bases. The CDR3 sequence is 16 residues long. Germline CDR1 is LGHNA and CDR2 is YNFKEQ. Trimming took 0 bases from V and 5 from J; bases not matched to a gene: 7. The CDR3 coding sequence is TGTGCCAGCAGCCAAGATAGGGCTAGCGGGGGAAACGAGCAGTACTTC. Residues: CASSQDRASGGNEQYF.

This clone was counted once. The chain is built from TRBV4-2 and TRBJ2-3, with D unresolved. Trimming removed 4 bases from V and 4 bases from J, with 6 bases in between. This CDR3 is 12 amino acids long. From germline, CDR1 is LGHNA and CDR2 YNFKEQ. CDR3 residues: CASSPGPDTQYF. The CDR3 nucleotides are TGTGCCAGCAGCCCTGGCCCAGATACGCAGTATTTT.

The rearrangement links TRBV11-2 to TRBJ2-2, with a tentative D call TRBD1 (7 bases). CDR1 is SGHAT and CDR2 is FQNNGV in the germline V gene. Trimming took 2 bases from V and 6 from J, leaving 13 bases between them. The CDR3 is 15 amino acids. This CDR3 is CASSLFQGGAGELFF. DNA of the CDR3: TGTGCCAGCAGCTTATTTCAGGGGGGAGCCGGGGAGCTGTTTTTT.

A single count supports this clone. The J gene is TRBJ1-2, the V gene TRBV6-1; D gene uncertain. The CDR3 totals 13 residues. Trimming removed 0 bases from V and 5 bases from J, with 7 bases in between. In germline, CDR1 is MNHNS, CDR2 SASEGT. In DNA form, the CDR3 reads TGTGCCAGCAGTGAAGCAGGGCTGTATGGCTACACCTTC. This translates into CASSEAGLYGYTF.

This chain links TRBV19 with TRBJ1-4; D is unresolved. This CDR3 region has 12 residues. CDR1 and CDR2 from the germline V gene are LNHDA and SQIVND (reference sequence). Trimming took 1 base from V and 14 from J, leaving 11 bases between them. This chain's CDR3 is CASSIGDVRLFF. For the CDR3, the DNA is TGTGCCAGTAGTATAGGAGACGTTCGGCTGTTTTTT.

The chain uses TRBV13 and TRBJ2-1; D is ambiguous. In germline, CDR1 is PRHDT, CDR2 FYEKMQ (reference sequence). The germline V and J ends were trimmed by 5 bases and 10 bases, with 12 bases remaining between them. CDR3 length: 12 amino acids. The CDR3 loop reads CASSPGRIEQFF. In nucleotides, the CDR3 is TGTGCCAGCAGCCCAGGACGGATAGAGCAGTTCTTC.